The 13 T cell receptor beta chains below all came from one sample that was sequenced in a study of CD8 T cells in ankylosing spondylitis. For these receptors, no antigen is known. TCRdb processed the 5' RACE reads anew with MiXCR; each CDR3 protein has one entry. The profile shows around 770,000 distinct CDR3 sequences, around 20% of them singletons. Broader study findings: Ankylosing spondylitis blood appeared to be characterized by a TCR beta motif of eight or nine highly homologous variants.

Input material: blood, either unsorted or a sorted T cell fraction (not recorded which). Source of these receptors: a male donor with ankylosing spondylitis.

The J gene is TRBJ2-7, the V gene TRBV4-1, with a possible D match to TRBD1 (5 bases). Trimming pared 0 bases from V and 6 bases from J, leaving 15 bases between. Germline lookup yields CDR1 MGHRA and CDR2 YSYEKL. The CDR3 runs 15 residues. This CDR3 reads CASSQDSRVQGEQYF. In nucleotides, the CDR3 is TGCGCCAGCAGCCAAGATTCCAGGGTCCAAGGCGAGCAGTACTTC.

V usage is TRBV29-1 and J usage is TRBJ2-5, with unresolved D. The ends were cut back, 4 bases at V and 0 bases at J, with 6 bases in the middle. Germline CDR1 reads SQVTM; CDR2 reads ANQGSEA. The CDR3 runs 12 residues. The CDR3 reads CSVGPYQETQYF. The CDR3 bases are TGCAGCGTTGGGCCTTACCAAGAGACCCAGTACTTC.

V and J are TRBV4-1 and TRBJ2-1; D tentatively fits TRBD1 or TRBD2 (5 bases each). The V gene lost 0 bases and the J gene lost 2 bases, with 17 bases spanning the gap. The germline V gene has CDR1 MGHRA and CDR2 YSYEKL. The CDR3 totals 18 residues. The CDR3 loop reads CASSQDPVGTDPYNEQFF. In DNA form, the CDR3 reads TGCGCCAGCAGCCAAGACCCTGTCGGGACGGACCCCTACAATGAGCAGTTCTTC.

This clonotype turned up a few times. This chain uses TRBV29-1 with TRBJ2-1; 7 bases align to TRBD1. Per germline, CDR1 SQVTM and CDR2 ANQGSEA. This CDR3 is 15 amino acids long. With V trimmed by 4 bases and J by 4 bases, 10 bases remained unmatched. The CDR3 reads CSVAKGAQYYNEQFF. The CDR3 nucleotides read TGCAGCGTTGCAAAGGGGGCCCAATATTACAATGAGCAGTTCTTC.

The chain uses TRBV12-3 or TRBV12-4 and TRBJ2-5, with 8 bases that match TRBD2. The CDR3 runs 20 residues. After removal of 5 bases from V and 0 bases from J, the junction contained 20 bases not matched to a gene. This CDR3 reads CASSPPPGRTSQSYQETQYF. The CDR3, as DNA: TGTGCCAGCAGTCCACCCCCGGGCCGGACTAGCCAGTCGTACCAAGAGACCCAGTACTTC.

The rearrangement links TRBV7-3 to TRBJ1-3, with D possibly being TRBD1 (5 bases). The CDR3 consists of 15 residues. The germline V and J ends were trimmed by 4 bases and 2 bases, with 12 bases remaining between them. Germline CDR1 SGHTA, CDR2 FQGTGA. In nucleotides, the CDR3 is TGTGCCAGCAGCTCTTCCGGGACTACTGGAAACACCATATATTTT. Translating gives CASSSSGTTGNTIYF.

This chain joins TRBV20-1 and TRBJ2-2; 8 bases align to TRBD2. The germline V gene encodes CDR1 DFQATT and CDR2 SNEGSKA (reference sequence). Unmatched junction bases numbered 10, after V lost 0 bases and J lost 1 base. The CDR3 has 18 amino acids. The CDR3 spells CSARDVTSGPQNTGELFF. The CDR3 DNA reads as TGCAGTGCTAGAGACGTCACTAGCGGCCCCCAGAACACCGGGGAGCTGTTTTTT.

The chain joins TRBV5-4 to TRBJ2-5; 7 nucleotides agree with TRBD2. Germline CDR1 and CDR2: SGHNT and YYREEE (reference sequence). The CDR3 totals 14 residues. The junction had 7 bases not matched to a gene; V was cut back by 4 bases and J by 4 bases. This chain's CDR3 is CASSLKREAETQYF. CDR3 DNA: TGTGCCAGCAGCCTGAAACGGGAGGCAGAGACCCAGTACTTC. Full variable domain (outside the CDR3, taken from reference TRBV5-4 and TRBJ2-5): ETGVTQSPTHLIKTRGQQVTLRCSSQSGHNTVSWYQQALGQGPQFIFQYYREEENGRGNFPPRFSGLQFPNYSSELNVNALELDDSALYLCASSLKREAETQYFGPGTRLLVL.

This clonotype was observed a handful of times. The chain has TRBV11-2 and TRBJ1-1; D possibly corresponds to TRBD1 (5 bases). Between the trimmed V and J ends, which lost 3 bases and 6 bases, there was a span of 8 bases. The CDR3 extends over 12 amino acids. Germline assignment: CDR1 SGHAT and CDR2 FQNNGV. CDR3 in amino acids: CASSLMGPEAFF. DNA of the CDR3: TGTGCCAGCAGCTTGATGGGGCCTGAAGCTTTCTTT.

This chain uses TRBV20-1 with TRBJ2-5, with 9 bases identical to TRBD2. Germline V gives CDR1 DFQATT, CDR2 SNEGSKA (reference sequence). V was clipped by 6 bases and J by 5 bases; unmatched bases: 16. The CDR3 is 16 residues long. CDR3 sequence reads: CSAADPGLALWETQYF. The CDR3 coding sequence is TGCAGTGCAGCAGACCCGGGACTAGCCCTTTGGGAGACCCAGTACTTC.

This clonotype has only a few counts. The chain links TRBV4-2 to TRBJ2-7; no definite D call. The CDR3 is made up of 14 amino acids. V lost 0 bases and J 2 bases, leaving 8 bases between the germline ends. CDR1 LGHNA and CDR2 YNFKEQ come from the germline V gene. CDR3 protein: CASSQDLLPYEQYF. The CDR3 bases are TGTGCCAGCAGCCAAGATCTGCTTCCCTACGAGCAGTACTTC.

V usage is TRBV15 and J usage is TRBJ2-1; possibly TRBD1 for D (5 bases). This CDR3 spans 15 amino acids. The germline V gene has CDR1 LNHNV and CDR2 YYDKDF (reference sequence). With 5 bases removed from V and 3 bases from J, the gap between germline ends came to 14 bases. This CDR3 reads CATSPDDSLYNEQFF. The CDR3 coding sequence is TGTGCCACCAGCCCCGACGACAGCCTCTACAATGAGCAGTTCTTC.

The chain links TRBV5-5 to TRBJ1-1; 10 bases are a match to TRBD1. The length of the CDR3 is 16 residues. J lost 0 bases, V lost 4 bases, and 6 bases had no gene match. CDR1 and CDR2 (germline): SGHKS, YYEKEE (reference sequence). As DNA, the CDR3 is TGTGCCAGCAGCCGGGGGACAGGGGCCATGAACACTGAAGCTTTCTTT. This gives the protein CASSRGTGAMNTEAFF.